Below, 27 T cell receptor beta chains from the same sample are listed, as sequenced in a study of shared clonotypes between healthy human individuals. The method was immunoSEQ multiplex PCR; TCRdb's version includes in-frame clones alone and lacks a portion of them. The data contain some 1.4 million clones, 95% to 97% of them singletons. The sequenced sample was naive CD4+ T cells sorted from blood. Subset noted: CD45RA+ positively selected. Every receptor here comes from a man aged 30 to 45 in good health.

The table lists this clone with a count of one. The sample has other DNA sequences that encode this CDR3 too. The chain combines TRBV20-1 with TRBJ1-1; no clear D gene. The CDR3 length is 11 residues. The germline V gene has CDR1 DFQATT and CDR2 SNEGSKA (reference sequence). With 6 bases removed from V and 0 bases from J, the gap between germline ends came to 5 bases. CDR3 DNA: TGCAGTGCCCGATTGAACACTGAAGCTTTCTTT. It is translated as CSARLNTEAFF.

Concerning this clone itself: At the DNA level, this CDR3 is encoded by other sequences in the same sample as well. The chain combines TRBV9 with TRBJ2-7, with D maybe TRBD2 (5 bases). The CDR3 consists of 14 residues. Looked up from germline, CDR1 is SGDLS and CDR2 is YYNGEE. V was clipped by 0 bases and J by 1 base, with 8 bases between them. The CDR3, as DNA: TGTGCCAGCAGCGTAGGGGGAGAGTCCTACGAGCAGTACTTC. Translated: CASSVGGESYEQYF. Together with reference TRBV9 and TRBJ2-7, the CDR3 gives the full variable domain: DSGVTQTPKHLITATGQRVTLRCSPRSGDLSVYWYQQSLDQGLQFLIQYYNGEERAKGNILERFSAQQFPDLHSELNLSSLELGDSALYFCASSVGGESYEQYFGPGTRLTVT.

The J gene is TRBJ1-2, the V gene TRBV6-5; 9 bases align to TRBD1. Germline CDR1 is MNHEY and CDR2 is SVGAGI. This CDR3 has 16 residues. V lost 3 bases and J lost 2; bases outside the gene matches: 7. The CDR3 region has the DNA TGTGCCAGCAGTTATCTGTTGACAGGGGGAAACTATGGCTACACCTTC. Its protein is CASSYLLTGGNYGYTF.

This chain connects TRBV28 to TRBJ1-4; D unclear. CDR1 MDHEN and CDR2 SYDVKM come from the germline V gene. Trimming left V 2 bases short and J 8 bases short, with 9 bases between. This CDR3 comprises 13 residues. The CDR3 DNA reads TGTGCCAGCAGTTTACCCGTACTCGAAAAACTGTTTTTT. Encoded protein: CASSLPVLEKLFF.

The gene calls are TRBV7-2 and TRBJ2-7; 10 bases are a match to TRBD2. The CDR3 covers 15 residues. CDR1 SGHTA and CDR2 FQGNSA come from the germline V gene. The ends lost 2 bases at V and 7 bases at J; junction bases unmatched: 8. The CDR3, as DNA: TGTGCCAGCAGCTTATCAGCGGGAGGGCCTGGTGAGCAGTACTTC. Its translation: CASSLSAGGPGEQYF.

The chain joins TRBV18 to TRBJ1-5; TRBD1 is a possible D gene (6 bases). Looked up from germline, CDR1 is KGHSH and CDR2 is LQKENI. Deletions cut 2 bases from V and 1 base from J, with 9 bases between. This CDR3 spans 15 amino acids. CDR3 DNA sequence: TGTGCCAGCTCACCAAACAGGGCGAGCAATCAGCCCCAGCATTTT. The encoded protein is CASSPNRASNQPQHF.

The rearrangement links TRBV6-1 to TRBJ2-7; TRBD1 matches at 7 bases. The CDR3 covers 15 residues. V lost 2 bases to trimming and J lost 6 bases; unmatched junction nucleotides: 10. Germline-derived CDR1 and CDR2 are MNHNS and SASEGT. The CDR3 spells CASSEIKDRPREQYF. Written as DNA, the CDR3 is TGTGCCAGCAGTGAAATTAAGGACAGGCCCCGCGAGCAGTACTTC.

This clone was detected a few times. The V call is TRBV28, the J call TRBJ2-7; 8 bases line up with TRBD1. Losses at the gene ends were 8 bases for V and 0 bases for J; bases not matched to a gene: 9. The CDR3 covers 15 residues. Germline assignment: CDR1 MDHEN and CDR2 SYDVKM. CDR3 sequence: CASRRGTGSSYEQYF. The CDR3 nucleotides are TGTGCCAGCCGAAGGGGGACAGGTAGCTCCTACGAGCAGTACTTC. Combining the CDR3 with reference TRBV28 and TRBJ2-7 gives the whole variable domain DVKVTQSSRYLVKRTGEKVFLECVQDMDHENMFWYRQDPGLGLRLIYFSYDVKMKEKGDIPEGYSVSREKKERFSLILESASTNQTSMYLCASRRGTGSSYEQYFGPGTRLTVT.

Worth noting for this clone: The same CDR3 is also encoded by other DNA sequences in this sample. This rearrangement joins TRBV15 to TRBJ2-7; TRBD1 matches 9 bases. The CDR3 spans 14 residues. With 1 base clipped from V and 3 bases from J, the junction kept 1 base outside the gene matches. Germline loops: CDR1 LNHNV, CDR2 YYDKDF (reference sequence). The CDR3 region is CATSRVGQGYEQYF. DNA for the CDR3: TGTGCCACCAGCAGAGTGGGACAGGGCTACGAGCAGTACTTC.

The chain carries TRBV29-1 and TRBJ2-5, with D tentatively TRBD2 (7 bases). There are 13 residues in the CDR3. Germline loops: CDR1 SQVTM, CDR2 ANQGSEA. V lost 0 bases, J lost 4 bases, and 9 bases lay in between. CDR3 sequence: CSVEEGGRETQYF. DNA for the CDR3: TGCAGCGTTGAAGAGGGGGGGCGAGAGACCCAGTACTTC. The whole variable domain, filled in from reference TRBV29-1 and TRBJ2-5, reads SAVISQKPSRDICQRGTSLTIQCQVDSQVTMMFWYRQQPGQSLTLIATANQGSEATYESGFVIDKFPISRPNLTFSTLTVSNMSPEDSSIYLCSVEEGGRETQYFGPGTRLLVL.

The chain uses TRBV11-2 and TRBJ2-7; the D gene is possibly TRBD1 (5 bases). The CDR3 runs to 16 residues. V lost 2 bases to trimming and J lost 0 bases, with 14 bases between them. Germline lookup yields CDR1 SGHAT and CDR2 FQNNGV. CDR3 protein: CASSLSLATASYEQYF. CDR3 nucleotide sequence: TGTGCCAGCAGCTTATCCTTGGCGACAGCCTCCTACGAGCAGTACTTC.

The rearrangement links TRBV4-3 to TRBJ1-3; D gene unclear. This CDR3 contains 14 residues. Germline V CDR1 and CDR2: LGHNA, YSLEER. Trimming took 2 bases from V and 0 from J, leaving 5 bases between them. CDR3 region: CASSQTPSGNTIYF. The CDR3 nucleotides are TGCGCCAGCAGCCAAACTCCCTCTGGAAACACCATATATTTT.

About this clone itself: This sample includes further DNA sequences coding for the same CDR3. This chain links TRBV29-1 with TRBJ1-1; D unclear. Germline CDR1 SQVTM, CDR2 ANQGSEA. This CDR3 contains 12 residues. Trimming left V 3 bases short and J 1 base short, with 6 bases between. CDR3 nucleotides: TGCAGCGTTGACGAGGCGAACACTGAAGCTTTCTTT. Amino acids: CSVDEANTEAFF.

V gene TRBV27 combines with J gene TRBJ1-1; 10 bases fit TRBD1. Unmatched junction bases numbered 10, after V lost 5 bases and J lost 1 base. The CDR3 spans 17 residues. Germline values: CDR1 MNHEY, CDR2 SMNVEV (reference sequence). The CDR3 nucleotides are TGTGCCAGCAGTCGTCGACAGGGGGCGAACCGGAACACTGAAGCTTTCTTT. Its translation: CASSRRQGANRNTEAFF.

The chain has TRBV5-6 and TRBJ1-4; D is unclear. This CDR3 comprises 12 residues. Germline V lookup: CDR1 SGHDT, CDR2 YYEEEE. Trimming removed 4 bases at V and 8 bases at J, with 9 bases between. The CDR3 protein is CASSRTGEKLFF. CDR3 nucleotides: TGTGCCAGCAGCCGGACGGGCGAAAAACTGTTTTTT.

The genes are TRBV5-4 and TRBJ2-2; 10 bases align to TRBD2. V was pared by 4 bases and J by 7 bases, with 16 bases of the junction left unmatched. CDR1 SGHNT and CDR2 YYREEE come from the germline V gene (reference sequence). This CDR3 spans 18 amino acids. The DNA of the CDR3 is TGTGCCAGCAGCCCCATGGGAAGCTTAGCGGGAGGAGTCGGGGAGCTGTTTTTT. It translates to CASSPMGSLAGGVGELFF.

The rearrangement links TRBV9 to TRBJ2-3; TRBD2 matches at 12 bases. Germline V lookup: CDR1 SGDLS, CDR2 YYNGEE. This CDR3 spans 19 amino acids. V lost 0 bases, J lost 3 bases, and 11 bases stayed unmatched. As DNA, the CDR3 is TGTGCCAGCAGCGTAGCGATTATGACTAGCGGGAGTAAGACAGATACGCAGTATTTT. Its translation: CASSVAIMTSGSKTDTQYF.

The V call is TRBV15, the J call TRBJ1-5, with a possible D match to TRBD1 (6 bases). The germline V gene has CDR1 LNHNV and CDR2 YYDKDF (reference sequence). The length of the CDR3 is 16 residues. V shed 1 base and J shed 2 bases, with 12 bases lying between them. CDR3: CATSRGGAEGNQPQHF. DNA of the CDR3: TGTGCCACCAGCAGAGGGGGGGCTGAGGGCAATCAGCCCCAGCATTTT.

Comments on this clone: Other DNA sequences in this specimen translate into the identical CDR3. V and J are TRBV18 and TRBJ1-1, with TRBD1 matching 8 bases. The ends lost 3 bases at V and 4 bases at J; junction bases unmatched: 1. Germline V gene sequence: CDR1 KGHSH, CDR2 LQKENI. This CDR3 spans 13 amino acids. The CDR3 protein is CASSPDRGTEAFF. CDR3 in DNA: TGTGCCAGCTCACCTGACAGGGGCACTGAAGCTTTCTTT. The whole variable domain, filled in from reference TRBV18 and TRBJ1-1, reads NAGVMQNPRHLVRRRGQEARLRCSPMKGHSHVYWYRQLPEEGLKFMVYLQKENIIDESGMPKERFSAEFPKEGPSILRIQQVVRGDSAAYFCASSPDRGTEAFFGQGTRLTVV.

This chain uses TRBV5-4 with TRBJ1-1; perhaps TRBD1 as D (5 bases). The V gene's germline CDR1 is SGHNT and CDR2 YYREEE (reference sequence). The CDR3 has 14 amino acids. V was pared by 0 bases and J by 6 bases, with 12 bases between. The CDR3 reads CASSLAGGVPEAFF. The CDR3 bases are TGTGCCAGCAGCTTGGCCGGGGGGGTTCCTGAAGCTTTCTTT. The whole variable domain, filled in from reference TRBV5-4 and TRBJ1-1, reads ETGVTQSPTHLIKTRGQQVTLRCSSQSGHNTVSWYQQALGQGPQFIFQYYREEENGRGNFPPRFSGLQFPNYSSELNVNALELDDSALYLCASSLAGGVPEAFFGQGTRLTVV.

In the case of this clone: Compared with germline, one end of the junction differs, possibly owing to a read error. The chain's CDR3 is CASNSLRSEANVLTF. The CDR3 DNA reads as TGTGCCAGCAATTCCCTGAGGTCTGAGGCCAACGTCCTGACTTTC. This sequence joins TRBV27 and TRBJ2-6; D unclear. The CDR3 is 15 amino acids. Germline lookup yields CDR1 MNHEY and CDR2 SMNVEV (reference sequence).

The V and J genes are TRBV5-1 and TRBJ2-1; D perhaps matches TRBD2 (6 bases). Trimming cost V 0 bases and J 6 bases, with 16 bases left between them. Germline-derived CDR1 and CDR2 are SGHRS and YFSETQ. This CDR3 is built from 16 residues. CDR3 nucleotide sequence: TGCGCCAGCAGCTTGGCGGCGGCGGGGAACTTCAATGAGCAGTTCTTC. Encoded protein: CASSLAAAGNFNEQFF.

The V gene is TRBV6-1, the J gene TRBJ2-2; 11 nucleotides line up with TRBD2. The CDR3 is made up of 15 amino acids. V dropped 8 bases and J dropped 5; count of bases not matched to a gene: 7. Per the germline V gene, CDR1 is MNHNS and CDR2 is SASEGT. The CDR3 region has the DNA TGTGCCAGCCACACTAGCGGGAGACGAACCGGGGAGCTGTTTTTT. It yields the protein CASHTSGRRTGELFF.

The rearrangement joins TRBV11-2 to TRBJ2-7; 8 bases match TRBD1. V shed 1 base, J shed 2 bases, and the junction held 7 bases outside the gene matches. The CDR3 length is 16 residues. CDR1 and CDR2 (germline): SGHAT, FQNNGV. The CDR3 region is CASSLGATGATYEQYF. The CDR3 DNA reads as TGTGCCAGCAGCTTAGGGGCGACAGGGGCAACCTACGAGCAGTACTTC.

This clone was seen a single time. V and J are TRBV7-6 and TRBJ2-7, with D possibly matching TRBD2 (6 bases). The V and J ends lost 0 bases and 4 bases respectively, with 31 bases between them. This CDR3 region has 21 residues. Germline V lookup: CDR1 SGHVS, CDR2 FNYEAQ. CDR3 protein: CASSLADHSGGPLETAYEQYF. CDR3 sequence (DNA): TGTGCCAGCAGCTTAGCTGACCATAGCGGAGGCCCCCTGGAAACAGCTTACGAGCAGTACTTC. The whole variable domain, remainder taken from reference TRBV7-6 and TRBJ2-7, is GAGVSQSPRYKVTKRGQDVALRCDPISGHVSLYWYRQALGQGPEFLTYFNYEAQQDKSGLPNDRFSAERPEGSISTLTIQRTEQRDSAMYRCASSLADHSGGPLETAYEQYFGPGTRLTVT.

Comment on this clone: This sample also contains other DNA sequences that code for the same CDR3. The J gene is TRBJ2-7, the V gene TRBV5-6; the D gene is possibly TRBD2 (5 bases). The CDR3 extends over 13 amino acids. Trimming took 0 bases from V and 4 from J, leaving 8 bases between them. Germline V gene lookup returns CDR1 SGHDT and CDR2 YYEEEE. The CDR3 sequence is CASSLATSYEQYF. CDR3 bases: TGTGCCAGCAGCTTGGCTACTAGTTACGAGCAGTACTTC.

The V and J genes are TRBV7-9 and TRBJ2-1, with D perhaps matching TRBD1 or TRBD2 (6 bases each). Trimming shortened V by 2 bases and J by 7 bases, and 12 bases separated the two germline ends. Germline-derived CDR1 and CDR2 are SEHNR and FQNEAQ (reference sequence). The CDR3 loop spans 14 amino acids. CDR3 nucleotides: TGTGCCAGCAGCTTACCCAGAGGGGGGAATGAGCAGTTCTTC. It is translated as CASSLPRGGNEQFF.